The text below deals with one T cell receptor (beta chain). What it binds is not known. These data come from a study of blood T cells in healthy people across ages. Study results and caveats: Long-lived donors carried more naive CD4+ cells and greater diversity than aged donors. The CMV status of each donor remained undetermined, and this could have confounded shifts in expanded clonotypes.

The CDR3 extends over 15 amino acids. The V and J ends lost 5 bases and 9 bases, in that order; junction bases with no gene match: 9. CDR1 is SEHNR, CDR2 FQNEAQ, per germline (reference sequence). Alongside a J-beta primer mix, a sample-barcoded 5' primer served in a second PCR lasting roughly 6 to 11 cycles. Each TCR beta cDNA got a 12-nucleotide random molecular identifier. Sequencing of every sample gave 2.5 million or more CDR3-containing paired-end reads. Each CDR3 protein gets one entry after TCRdb re-called the 5' RACE reads with MiXCR. The table has around 750,000 distinct CDR3 sequences, 53% seen once; the top ten hold around 41%.

The sequence came from a man of 80 years or more in good health. This chain connects TRBV7-9 to TRBJ2-1, with 11 bases that match TRBD2. The sequenced sample was blood. CDR3 in amino acids: CASSPLAGGPSEQFF. CDR3 sequence (DNA): TGTGCCAGCAGCCCCTTAGCGGGAGGGCCCTCTGAGCAGTTCTTC.